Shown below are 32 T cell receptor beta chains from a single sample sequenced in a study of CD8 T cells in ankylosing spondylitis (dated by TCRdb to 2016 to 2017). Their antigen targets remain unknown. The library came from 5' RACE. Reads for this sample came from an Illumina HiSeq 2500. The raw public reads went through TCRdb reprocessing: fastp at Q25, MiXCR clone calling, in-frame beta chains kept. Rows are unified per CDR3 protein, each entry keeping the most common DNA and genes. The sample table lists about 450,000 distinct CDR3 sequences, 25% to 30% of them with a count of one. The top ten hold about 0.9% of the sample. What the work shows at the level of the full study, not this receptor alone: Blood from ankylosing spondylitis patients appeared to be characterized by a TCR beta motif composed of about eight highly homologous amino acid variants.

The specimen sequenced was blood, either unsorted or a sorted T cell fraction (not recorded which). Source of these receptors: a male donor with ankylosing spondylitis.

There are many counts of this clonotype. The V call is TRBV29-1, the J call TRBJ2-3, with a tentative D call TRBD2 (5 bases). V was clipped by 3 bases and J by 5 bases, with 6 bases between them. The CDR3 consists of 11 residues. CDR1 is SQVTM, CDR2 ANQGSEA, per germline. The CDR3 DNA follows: TGCAGCGTTGATCGGGGAGATACGCAGTATTTT. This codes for CSVDRGDTQYF.

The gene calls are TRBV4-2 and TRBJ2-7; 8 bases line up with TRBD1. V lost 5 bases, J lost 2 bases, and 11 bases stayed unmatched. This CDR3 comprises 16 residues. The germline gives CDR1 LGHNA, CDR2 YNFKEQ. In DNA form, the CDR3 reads TGTGCCAGCAGCATTCACTCCGGGACAGGTCCCTACGAGCAGTACTTC. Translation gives CASSIHSGTGPYEQYF.

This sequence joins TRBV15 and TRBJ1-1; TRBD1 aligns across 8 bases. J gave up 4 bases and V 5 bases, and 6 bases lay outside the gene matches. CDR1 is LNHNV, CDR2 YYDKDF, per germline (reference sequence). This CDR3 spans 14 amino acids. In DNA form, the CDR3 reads TGTGCCACCAGCTTATTAGACAGGGGCACTGAAGCTTTCTTT. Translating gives CATSLLDRGTEAFF.

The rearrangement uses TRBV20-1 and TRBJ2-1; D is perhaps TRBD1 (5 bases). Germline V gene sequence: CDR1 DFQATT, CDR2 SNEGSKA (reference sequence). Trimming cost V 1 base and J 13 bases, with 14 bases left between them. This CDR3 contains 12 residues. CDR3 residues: CSARGGRAEQFF. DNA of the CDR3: TGCAGTGCTAGAGGTGGCAGGGCGGAACAGTTCTTC.

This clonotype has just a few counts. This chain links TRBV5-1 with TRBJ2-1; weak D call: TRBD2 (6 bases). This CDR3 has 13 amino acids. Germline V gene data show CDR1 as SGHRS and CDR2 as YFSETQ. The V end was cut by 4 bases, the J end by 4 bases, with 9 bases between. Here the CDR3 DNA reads TGCGCCAGCAGCCGGGAGTTGTACAATGAGCAGTTCTTC. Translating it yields CASSRELYNEQFF.

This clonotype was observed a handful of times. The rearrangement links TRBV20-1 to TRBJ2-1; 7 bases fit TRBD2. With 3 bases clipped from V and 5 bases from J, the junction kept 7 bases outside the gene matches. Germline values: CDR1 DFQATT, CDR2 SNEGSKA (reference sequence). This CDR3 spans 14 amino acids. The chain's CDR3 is CSARKLAADNEQFF. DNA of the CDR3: TGCAGTGCTAGGAAGCTAGCGGCTGACAATGAGCAGTTCTTC.

This chain's CDR3 is CASSGNGQGFSYEQYV. CDR3 coding DNA: TGTGCCAGCAGCGGCAATGGACAGGGGTTCTCCTACGAGCAGTACGTC. The genes are TRBV6-1 and TRBJ2-7; 9 nucleotides align to TRBD1. Losses at the gene ends were 6 bases for V and 0 bases for J; bases not matched to a gene: 9. This CDR3 has 16 amino acids. Germline CDR1 is MNHNS and CDR2 is SASEGT.

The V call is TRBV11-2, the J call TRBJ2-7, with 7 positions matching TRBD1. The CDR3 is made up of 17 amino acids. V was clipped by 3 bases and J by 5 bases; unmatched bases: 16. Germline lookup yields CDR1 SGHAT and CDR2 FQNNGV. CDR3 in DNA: TGTGCCAGCAGCTTCGGAGTTTTCGGCAACAGGGGCCACGAGCAGTACTTC. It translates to CASSFGVFGNRGHEQYF.

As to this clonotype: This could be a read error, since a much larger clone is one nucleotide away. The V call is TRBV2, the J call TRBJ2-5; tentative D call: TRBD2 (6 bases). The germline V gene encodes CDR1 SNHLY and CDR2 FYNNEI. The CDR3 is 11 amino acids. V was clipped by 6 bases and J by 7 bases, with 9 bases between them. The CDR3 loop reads CASSLGGTQYF. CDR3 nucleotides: TGTGCCAGCAGCCTCGGGGGGACCCAGTACTTC. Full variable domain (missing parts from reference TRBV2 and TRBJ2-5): EPEVTQTPSHQVTQMGQEVILRCVPISNHLYFYWYRQILGQKVEFLVSFYNNEISEKSEIFDDQFSVERPDGSNFTLKIRSTKLEDSAMYFCASSLGGTQYFGPGTRLLVL.

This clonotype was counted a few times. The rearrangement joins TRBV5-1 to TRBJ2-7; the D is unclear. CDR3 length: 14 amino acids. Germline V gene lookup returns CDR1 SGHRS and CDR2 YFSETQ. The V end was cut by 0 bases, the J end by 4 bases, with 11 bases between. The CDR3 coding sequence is TGCGCCAGCAGCTTGGACGCCGGCCCTTACGAGCAGTACTTC. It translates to CASSLDAGPYEQYF.

CDR3 in amino acids: CASSSGTSHNEQFF. For the CDR3, the DNA is TGCGCCAGCAGCTCCGGGACTAGTCACAATGAGCAGTTCTTC. The rearrangement links TRBV5-1 to TRBJ2-1; 8 bases match TRBD2. The CDR3 has 14 amino acids. V shed 3 bases, J shed 5 bases, and the junction held 4 bases outside the gene matches. Germline V CDR1 and CDR2: SGHRS, YFSETQ.

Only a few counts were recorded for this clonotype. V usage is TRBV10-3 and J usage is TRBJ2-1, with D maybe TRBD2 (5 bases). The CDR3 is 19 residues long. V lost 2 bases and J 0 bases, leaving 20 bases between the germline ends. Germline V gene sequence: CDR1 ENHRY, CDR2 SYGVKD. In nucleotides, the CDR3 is TGTGCCATCAGTGAGCGAATACCTGGGAGCGGCAGCTCCTACAATGAGCAGTTCTTC. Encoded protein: CAISERIPGSGSSYNEQFF.

CDR3: CSARDPGSGTDTQYF. The CDR3 DNA follows: TGCAGTGCTAGAGATCCCGGGTCTGGCACAGATACGCAGTATTTT. The genes are TRBV20-1 and TRBJ2-3; D ambiguous. CDR1 DFQATT and CDR2 SNEGSKA come from the germline V gene (reference sequence). Trimming took off 0 bases at V and 1 base at J, with 11 bases between the two ends. The CDR3 covers 15 residues.

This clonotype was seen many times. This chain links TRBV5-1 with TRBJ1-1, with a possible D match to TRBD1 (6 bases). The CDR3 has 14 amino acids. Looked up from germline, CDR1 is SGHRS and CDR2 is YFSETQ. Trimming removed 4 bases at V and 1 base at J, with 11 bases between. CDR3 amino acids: CASSPTGPNTEAFF. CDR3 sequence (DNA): TGCGCCAGCAGCCCGACAGGTCCGAACACTGAAGCTTTCTTT.

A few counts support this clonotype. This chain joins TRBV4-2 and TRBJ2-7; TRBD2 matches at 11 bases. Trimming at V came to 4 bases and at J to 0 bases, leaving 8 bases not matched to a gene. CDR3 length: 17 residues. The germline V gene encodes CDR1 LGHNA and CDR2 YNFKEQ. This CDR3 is CASSPGTSGRFSYEQYF. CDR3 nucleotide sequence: TGTGCCAGCAGCCCAGGGACTAGCGGAAGATTCTCCTACGAGCAGTACTTC.

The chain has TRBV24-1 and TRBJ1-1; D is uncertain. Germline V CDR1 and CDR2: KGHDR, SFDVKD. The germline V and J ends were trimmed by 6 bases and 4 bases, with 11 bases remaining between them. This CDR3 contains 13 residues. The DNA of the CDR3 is TGTGCCACCAGTCGCCGGGGAGCCACTGAAGCTTTCTTT. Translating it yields CATSRRGATEAFF.

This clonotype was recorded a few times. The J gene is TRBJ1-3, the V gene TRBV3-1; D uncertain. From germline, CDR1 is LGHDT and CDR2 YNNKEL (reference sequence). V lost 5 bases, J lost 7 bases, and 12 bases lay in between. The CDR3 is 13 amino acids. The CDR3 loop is CASSFGPGNTIYF. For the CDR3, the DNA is TGTGCCAGCAGCTTCGGACCCGGGAACACCATATATTTT.

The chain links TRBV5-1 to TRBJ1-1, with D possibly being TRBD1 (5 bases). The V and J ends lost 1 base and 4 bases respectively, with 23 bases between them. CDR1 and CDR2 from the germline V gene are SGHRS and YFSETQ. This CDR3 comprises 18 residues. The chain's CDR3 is CASSLTPLTQDLSTEAFF. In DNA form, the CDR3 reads TGCGCCAGCAGCTTGACCCCCTTAACACAGGATCTGAGCACTGAAGCTTTCTTT. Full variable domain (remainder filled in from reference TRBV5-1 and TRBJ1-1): KAGVTQTPRYLIKTRGQQVTLSCSPISGHRSVSWYQQTPGQGLQFLFEYFSETQRNKGNFPGRFSGRQFSNSRSEMNVSTLELGDSALYLCASSLTPLTQDLSTEAFFGQGTRLTVV.

In nucleotides, the CDR3 is TGCAGTCTAGGCGGTATTACTTGGGGGGAGCAGTTCTTC. It encodes CSLGGITWGEQFF. The rearrangement uses TRBV20-1 and TRBJ2-1; the D call may be TRBD1 or TRBD2 (5 bases each). This CDR3 contains 13 residues. V dropped 8 bases and J dropped 10 bases, with 21 bases sitting between them. Germline CDR1 is DFQATT and CDR2 is SNEGSKA (reference sequence).

The chain's CDR3 is CASSPTDGREETQYF. CDR3 nucleotides: TGTGCCAGCAGCCCGACGGACGGGAGGGAAGAGACCCAGTACTTC. The chain couples TRBV4-2 to TRBJ2-5, with TRBD2 matching over 8 bases. Per the germline V gene, CDR1 is LGHNA and CDR2 is YNFKEQ. Trimming cost V 4 bases and J 3 bases; bases outside gene matches: 7. This CDR3 spans 15 amino acids.

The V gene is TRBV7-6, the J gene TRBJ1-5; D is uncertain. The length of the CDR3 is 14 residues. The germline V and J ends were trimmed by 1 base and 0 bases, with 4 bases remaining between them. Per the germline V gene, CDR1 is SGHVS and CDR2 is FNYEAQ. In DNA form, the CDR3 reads TGTGCCAGCAGCTTAGAAGTTAGCAATCAGCCCCAGCATTTT. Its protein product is CASSLEVSNQPQHF.

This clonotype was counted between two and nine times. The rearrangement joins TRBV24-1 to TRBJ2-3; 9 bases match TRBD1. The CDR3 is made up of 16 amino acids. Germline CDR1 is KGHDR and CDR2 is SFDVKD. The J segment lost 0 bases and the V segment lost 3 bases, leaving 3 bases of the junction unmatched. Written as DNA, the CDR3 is TGTGCCACCAGTGATCCTGGGACAGGGAGCACAGATACGCAGTATTTT. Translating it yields CATSDPGTGSTDTQYF.

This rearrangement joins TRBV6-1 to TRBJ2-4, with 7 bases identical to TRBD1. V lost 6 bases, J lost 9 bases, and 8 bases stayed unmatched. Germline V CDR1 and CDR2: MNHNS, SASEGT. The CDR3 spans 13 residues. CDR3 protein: CASSPRQGAIQYF. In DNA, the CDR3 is TGTGCCAGCAGCCCCAGACAGGGCGCCATTCAGTACTTC.

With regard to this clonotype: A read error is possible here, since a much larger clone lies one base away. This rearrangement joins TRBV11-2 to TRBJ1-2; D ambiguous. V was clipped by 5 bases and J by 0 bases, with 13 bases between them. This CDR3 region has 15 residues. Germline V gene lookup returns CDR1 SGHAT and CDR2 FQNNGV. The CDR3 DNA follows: TGTGCCAGCAGCCTCCGGGTAGTAGCTAACTATGGCTACACCTTC. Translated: CASSLRVVANYGYTF. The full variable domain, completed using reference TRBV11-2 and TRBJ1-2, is EAGVAQSPRYKIIEKRQSVAFWCNPISGHATLYWYQQILGQGPKLLIQFQNNGVVDDSQLPKDRFSAERLKGVDSTLKIQPAKLEDSAVYLCASSLRVVANYGYTFGSGTRLTVV.

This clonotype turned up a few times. The CDR3 is CSVPGGSGGTDTQYF. The CDR3 nucleotides are TGCAGCGTTCCCGGGGGGAGCGGCGGCACAGATACGCAGTATTTT. The J gene is TRBJ2-3, the V gene TRBV29-1; 7 bases align to TRBD2. This CDR3 has 15 residues. The V and J ends lost 5 bases and 1 base, in that order; junction bases with no gene match: 9. The V gene's germline CDR1 is SQVTM and CDR2 ANQGSEA.

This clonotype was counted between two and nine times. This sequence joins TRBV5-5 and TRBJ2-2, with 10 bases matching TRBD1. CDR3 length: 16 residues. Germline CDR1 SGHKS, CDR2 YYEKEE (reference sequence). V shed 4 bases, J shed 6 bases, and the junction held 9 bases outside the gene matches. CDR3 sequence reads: CASSTPDRGRAGELFF. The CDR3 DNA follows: TGTGCCAGCAGCACACCTGACAGGGGGCGGGCCGGGGAGCTGTTTTTT.

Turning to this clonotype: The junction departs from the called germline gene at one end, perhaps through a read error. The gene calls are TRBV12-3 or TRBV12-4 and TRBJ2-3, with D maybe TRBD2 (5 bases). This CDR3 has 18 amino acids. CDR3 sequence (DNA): TGTGCCCGCAGTAGGCTACCCCCCCTAGCCCGAAGCACAGATACGCAGTATTTT. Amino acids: CARSRLPPLARSTDTQYF.

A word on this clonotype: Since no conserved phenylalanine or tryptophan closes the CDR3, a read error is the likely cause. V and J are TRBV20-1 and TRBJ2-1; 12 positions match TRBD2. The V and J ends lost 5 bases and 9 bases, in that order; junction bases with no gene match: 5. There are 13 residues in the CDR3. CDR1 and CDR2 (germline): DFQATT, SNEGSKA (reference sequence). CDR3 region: CSAASGRAGEQFS. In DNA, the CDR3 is TGCAGTGCTGCTAGCGGGAGGGCGGGTGAGCAGTTCTCC.

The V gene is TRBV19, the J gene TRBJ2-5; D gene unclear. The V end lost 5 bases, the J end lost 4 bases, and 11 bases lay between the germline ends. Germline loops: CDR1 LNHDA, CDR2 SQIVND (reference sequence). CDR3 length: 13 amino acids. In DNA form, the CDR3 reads TGTGCCAGTAGTCGTGGCAGCGCAGAGACCCAGTACTTC. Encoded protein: CASSRGSAETQYF.

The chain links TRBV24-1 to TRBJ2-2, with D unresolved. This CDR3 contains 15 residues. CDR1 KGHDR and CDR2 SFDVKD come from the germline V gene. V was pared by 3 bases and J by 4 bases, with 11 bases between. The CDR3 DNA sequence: TGTGCCACCAGTGATGCGTCCGGAACCACCGGGGAGCTGTTTTTT. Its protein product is CATSDASGTTGELFF.

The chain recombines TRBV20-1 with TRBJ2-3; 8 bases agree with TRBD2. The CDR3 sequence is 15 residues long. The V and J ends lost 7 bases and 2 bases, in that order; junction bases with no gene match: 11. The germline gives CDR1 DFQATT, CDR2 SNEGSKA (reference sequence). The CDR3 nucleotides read TGCAGTGTCCTTCCGGGACTAGGTCCCACAGATACGCAGTATTTT. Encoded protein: CSVLPGLGPTDTQYF.

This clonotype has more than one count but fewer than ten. DNA for the CDR3: TGTGCCACCAGCAGACGGACAGGGCAGGGCGGGGAGCTGTTTTTT. It is translated as CATSRRTGQGGELFF. The chain uses TRBV15 and TRBJ2-2; TRBD1 aligns across 8 bases. This CDR3 is built from 15 residues. V shed 2 bases, J shed 7 bases, and the junction held 6 bases outside the gene matches. Germline V CDR1 and CDR2: LNHNV, YYDKDF (reference sequence). The complete variable domain, with remaining parts taken from reference TRBV15 and TRBJ2-2, reads DAMVIQNPRYQVTQFGKPVTLSCSQTLNHNVMYWYQQKSSQAPKLLFHYYDKDFNNEADTPDNFQSRRPNTSFCFLDIRSPGLGDTAMYLCATSRRTGQGGELFFGEGSRLTVL.